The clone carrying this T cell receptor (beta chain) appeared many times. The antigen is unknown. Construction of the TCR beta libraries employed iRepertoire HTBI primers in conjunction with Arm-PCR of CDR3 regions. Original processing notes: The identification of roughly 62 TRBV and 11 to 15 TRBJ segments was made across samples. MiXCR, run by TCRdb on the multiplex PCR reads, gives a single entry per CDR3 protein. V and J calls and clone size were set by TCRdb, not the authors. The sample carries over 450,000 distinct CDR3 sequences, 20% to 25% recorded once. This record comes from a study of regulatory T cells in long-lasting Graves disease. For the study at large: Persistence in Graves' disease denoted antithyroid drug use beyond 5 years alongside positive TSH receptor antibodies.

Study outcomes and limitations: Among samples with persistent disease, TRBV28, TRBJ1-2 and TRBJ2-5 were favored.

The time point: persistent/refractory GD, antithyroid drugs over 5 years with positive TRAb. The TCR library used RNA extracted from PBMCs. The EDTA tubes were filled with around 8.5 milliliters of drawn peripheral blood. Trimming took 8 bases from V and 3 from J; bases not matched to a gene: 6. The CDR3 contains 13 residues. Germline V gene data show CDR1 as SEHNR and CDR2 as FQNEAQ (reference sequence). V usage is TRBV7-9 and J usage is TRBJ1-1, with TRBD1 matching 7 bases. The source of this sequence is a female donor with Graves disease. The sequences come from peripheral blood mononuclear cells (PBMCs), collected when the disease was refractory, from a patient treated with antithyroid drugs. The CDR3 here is CASLTGRDTEAFF. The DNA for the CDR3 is TGTGCCAGCCTGACAGGGAGGGACACTGAAGCTTTCTTT.